This T cell receptor beta chain was sequenced during a study of blood T cell repertoires in COVID-19. Turning to the study itself: Researchers got acute and convalescent COVID-19 samples from the United States, Italy and Spain.

Some clones are missing from TCRdb's copy, which holds only in-frame ones; the method was immunoSEQ multiplex PCR. This table holds approximately 260,000 clones, 84% found once. Sequencing used peripheral blood. This TCR came from a human donor in a cohort sampled during active COVID-19.

CDR3 in amino acids: CASSLTDYNEQFF. CDR3 sequence (DNA): TGTGCCAGCAGCCTGACAGATTACAATGAGCAGTTCTTC. The chain has TRBV5-4 and TRBJ2-1, with D possibly TRBD1 on 5 matching bases. This CDR3 is 13 amino acids long. Per germline, CDR1 SGHNT and CDR2 YYREEE (reference sequence). Trimming pared 4 bases from V and 4 bases from J, leaving 9 bases between.